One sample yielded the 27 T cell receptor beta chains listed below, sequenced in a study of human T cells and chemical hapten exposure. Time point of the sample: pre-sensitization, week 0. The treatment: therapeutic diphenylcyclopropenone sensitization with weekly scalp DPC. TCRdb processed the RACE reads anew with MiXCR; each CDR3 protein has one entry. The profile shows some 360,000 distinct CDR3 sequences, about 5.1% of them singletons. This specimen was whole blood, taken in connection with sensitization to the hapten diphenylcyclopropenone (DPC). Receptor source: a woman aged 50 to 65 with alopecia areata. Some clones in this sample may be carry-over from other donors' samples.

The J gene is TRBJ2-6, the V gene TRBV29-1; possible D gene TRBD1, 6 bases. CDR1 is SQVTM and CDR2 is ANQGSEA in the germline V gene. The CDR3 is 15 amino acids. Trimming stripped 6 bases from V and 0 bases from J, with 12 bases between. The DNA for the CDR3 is TGCAGCGTCCGAGGACAGCTCTCTGGGGCCAACGTCCTGACTTTC. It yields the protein CSVRGQLSGANVLTF. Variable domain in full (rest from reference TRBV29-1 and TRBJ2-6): SAVISQKPSRDICQRGTSLTIQCQVDSQVTMMFWYRQQPGQSLTLIATANQGSEATYESGFVIDKFPISRPNLTFSTLTVSNMSPEDSSIYLCSVRGQLSGANVLTFGAGSRLTVL.

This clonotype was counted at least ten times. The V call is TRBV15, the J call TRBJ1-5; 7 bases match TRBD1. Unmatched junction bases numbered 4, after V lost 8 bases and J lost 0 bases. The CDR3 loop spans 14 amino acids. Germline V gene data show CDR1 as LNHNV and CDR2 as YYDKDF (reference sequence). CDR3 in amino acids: CATWAGGSNQPQHF. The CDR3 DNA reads TGTGCCACCTGGGCAGGGGGTAGCAATCAGCCCCAGCATTTT.

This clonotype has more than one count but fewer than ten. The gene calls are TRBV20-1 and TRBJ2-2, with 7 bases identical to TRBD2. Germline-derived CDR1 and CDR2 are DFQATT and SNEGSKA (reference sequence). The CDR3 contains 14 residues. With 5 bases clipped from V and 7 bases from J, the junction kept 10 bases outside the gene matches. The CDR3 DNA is TGCAGTGCTTTCGGCGGGAGCTTTGGCGGGGAGCTGTTTTTT. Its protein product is CSAFGGSFGGELFF.

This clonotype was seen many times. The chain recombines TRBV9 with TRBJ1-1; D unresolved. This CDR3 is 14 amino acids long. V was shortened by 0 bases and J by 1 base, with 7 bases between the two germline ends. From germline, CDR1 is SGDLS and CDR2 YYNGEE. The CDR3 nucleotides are TGTGCCAGCAGCGTAGTCCATTCGAACACTGAAGCTTTCTTT. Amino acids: CASSVVHSNTEAFF.

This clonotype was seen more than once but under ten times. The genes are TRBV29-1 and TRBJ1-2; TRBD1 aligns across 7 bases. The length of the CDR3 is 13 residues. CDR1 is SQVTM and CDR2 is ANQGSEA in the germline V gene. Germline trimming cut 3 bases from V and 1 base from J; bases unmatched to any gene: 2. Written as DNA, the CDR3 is TGCAGCGTTGATAGACAGGGTAACTATGGCTACACCTTC. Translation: CSVDRQGNYGYTF.

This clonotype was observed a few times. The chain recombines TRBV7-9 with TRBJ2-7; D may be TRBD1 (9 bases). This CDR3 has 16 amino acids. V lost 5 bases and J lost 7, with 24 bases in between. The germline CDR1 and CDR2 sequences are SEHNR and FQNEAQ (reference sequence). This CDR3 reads CASSPRLTGGGGEQYF. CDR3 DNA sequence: TGTGCCAGCAGCCCCAGACTCACAGGGGGCGGGGGGGAGCAGTACTTC.

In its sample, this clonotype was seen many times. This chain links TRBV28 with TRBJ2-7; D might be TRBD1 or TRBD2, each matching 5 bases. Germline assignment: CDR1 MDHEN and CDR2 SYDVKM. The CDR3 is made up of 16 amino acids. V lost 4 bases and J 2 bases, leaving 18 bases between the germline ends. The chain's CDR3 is CASSWGTAFFPYEQYF. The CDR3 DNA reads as TGTGCCAGCAGTTGGGGGACCGCGTTTTTCCCCTACGAGCAGTACTTC.

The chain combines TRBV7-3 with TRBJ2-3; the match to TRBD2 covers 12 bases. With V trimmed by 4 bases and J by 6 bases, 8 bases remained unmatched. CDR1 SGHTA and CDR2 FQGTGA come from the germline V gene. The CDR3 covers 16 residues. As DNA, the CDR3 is TGTGCCAGCAGCTCGGGACTAGCGGGCGTGGGGGATACGCAGTATTTT. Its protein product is CASSSGLAGVGDTQYF.

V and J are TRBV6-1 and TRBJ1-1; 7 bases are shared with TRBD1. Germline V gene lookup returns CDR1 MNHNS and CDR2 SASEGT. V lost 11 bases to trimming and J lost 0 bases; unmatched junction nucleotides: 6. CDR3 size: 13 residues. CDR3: CAGRGQLNTEAFF. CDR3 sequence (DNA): TGTGCCGGAAGGGGACAGCTGAACACTGAAGCTTTCTTT.

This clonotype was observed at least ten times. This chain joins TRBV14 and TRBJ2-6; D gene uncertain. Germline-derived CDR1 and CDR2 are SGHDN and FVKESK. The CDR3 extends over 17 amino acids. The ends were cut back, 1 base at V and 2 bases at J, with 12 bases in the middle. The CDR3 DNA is TGTGCCAGCAGCCAAGGGTTCAGGCTACCTGGGGCCAACGTCCTGACTTTC. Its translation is CASSQGFRLPGANVLTF.

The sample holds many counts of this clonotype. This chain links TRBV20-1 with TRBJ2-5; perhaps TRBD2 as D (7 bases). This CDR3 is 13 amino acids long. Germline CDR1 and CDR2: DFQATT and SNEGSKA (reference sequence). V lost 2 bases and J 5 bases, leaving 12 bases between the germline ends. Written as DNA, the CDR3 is TGCAGTGCTAGAACTGCGGGGGCGGAGACCCAGTACTTC. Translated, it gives CSARTAGAETQYF.

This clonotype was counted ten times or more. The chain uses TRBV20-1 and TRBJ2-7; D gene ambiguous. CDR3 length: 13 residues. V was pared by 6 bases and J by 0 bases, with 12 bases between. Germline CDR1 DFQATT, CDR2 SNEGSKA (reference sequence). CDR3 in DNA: TGCAGTGCCGGCGGAAAAAGCTCCTACGAGCAGTACTTC. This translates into CSAGGKSSYEQYF.

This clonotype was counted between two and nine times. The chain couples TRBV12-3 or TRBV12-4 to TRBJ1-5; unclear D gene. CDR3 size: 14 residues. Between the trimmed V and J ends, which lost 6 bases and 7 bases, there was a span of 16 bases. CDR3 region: CASSPGVALQPQHF. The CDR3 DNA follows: TGTGCCAGCAGCCCTGGTGTGGCTCTCCAGCCCCAGCATTTT.

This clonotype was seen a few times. CDR3 nucleotide sequence: TGTGCCAGCAGTCCCCGGACAGCAAATCAGCCCCAGCATTTT. Translation gives CASSPRTANQPQHF. This rearrangement joins TRBV6-6 to TRBJ1-5, with D maybe TRBD1 (6 bases). The CDR3 spans 14 residues. CDR1 and CDR2 (germline): MNHNY, SVGAGI (reference sequence). The V and J ends lost 5 bases and 4 bases respectively, with 12 bases between them.

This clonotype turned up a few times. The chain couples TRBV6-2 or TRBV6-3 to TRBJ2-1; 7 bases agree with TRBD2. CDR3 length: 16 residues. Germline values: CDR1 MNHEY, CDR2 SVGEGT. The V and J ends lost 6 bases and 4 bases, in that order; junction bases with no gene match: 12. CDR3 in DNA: TGTGCCAGCAGACCCATAGCGGGCGGAGGGTACAATGAGCAGTTCTTC. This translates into CASRPIAGGGYNEQFF.

CDR3 sequence (DNA): TGTGCCAGCAGCTGGTTCAGGTCAGATACGCAGTATTTT. This gives the protein CASSWFRSDTQYF. V is TRBV5-6 and J is TRBJ2-3; D gene ambiguous. Germline V lookup: CDR1 SGHDT, CDR2 YYEEEE. The ends were cut back, 3 bases at V and 4 bases at J, with 9 bases in the middle. This CDR3 has 13 residues.

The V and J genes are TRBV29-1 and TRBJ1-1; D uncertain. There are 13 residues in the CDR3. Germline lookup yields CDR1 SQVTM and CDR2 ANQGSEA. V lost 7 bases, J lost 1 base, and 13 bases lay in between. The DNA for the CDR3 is TGCAGCGGTACACGGGCGACGAACACTGAAGCTTTCTTT. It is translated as CSGTRATNTEAFF. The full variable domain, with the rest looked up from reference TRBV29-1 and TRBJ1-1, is SAVISQKPSRDICQRGTSLTIQCQVDSQVTMMFWYRQQPGQSLTLIATANQGSEATYESGFVIDKFPISRPNLTFSTLTVSNMSPEDSSIYLCSGTRATNTEAFFGQGTRLTVV.

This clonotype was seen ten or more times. The CDR3 region is CASNNFLYEQYF. The CDR3 region has the DNA TGTGCCAGCAATAACTTCCTCTACGAGCAGTACTTC. The chain carries TRBV28 and TRBJ2-7, with no clear D. This CDR3 has 12 amino acids. V was clipped by 7 bases and J by 3 bases, with 10 bases between them. The germline V gene encodes CDR1 MDHEN and CDR2 SYDVKM.

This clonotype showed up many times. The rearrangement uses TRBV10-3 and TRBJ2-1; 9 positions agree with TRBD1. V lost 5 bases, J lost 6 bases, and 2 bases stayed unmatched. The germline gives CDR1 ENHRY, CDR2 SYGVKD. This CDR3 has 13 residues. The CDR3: CAISWTGVNEQFF. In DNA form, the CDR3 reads TGTGCCATCAGTTGGACAGGGGTCAATGAGCAGTTCTTC.

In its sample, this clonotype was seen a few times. The CDR3 loop reads CASSLSSVGDTPLHF. CDR3 bases: TGTGCCAGCAGTTTATCATCTGTTGGGGACACACCCCTCCACTTT. The V gene is TRBV27, the J gene TRBJ1-6; weak D call: TRBD1 (6 bases). From germline, CDR1 is MNHEY and CDR2 SMNVEV (reference sequence). The CDR3 has 15 amino acids. Trimming stripped 0 bases from V and 11 bases from J, with 14 bases between.

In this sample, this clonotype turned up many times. The CDR3: CASSQLLAGGPRNEQFF. For the CDR3, the DNA is TGTGCCAGCAGCCAGCTACTAGCGGGGGGGCCACGCAATGAGCAGTTCTTC. The chain combines TRBV3-1 with TRBJ2-1, with TRBD2 matching 13 bases. Trimming took 3 bases from V and 6 from J; bases not matched to a gene: 8. There are 17 residues in the CDR3. Germline assignment: CDR1 LGHDT and CDR2 YNNKEL (reference sequence).

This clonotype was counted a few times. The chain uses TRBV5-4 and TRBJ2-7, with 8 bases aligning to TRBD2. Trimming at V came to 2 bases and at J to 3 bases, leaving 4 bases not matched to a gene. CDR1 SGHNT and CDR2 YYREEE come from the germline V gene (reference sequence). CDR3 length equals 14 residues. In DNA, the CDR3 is TGTGCCAGCAGCTTAAAGCGGGGGAACTACGAGCAGTACTTC. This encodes CASSLKRGNYEQYF.

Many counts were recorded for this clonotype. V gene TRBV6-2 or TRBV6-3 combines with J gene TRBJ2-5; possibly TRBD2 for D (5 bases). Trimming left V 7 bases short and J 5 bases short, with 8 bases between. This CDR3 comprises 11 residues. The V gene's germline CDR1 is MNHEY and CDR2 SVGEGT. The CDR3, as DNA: TGTGCCAGCACCCCGGGGGAGACCCAGTACTTC. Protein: CASTPGETQYF.

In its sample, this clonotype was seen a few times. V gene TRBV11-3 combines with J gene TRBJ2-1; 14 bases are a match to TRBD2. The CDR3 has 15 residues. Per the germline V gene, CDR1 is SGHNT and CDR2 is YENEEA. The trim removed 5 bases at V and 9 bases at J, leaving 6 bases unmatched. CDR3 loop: CASSPGTSGRGEQFF. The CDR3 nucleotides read TGTGCCAGCAGCCCCGGGACTAGCGGGAGAGGTGAGCAGTTCTTC.

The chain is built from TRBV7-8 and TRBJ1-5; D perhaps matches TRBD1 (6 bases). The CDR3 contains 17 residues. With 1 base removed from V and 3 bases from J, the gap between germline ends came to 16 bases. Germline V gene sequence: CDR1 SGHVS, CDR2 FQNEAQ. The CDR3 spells CASSLGVGGLHNQPQHF. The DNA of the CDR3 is TGTGCCAGCAGCTTAGGAGTGGGGGGGCTCCACAATCAGCCCCAGCATTTT. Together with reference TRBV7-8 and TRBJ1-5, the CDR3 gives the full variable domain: GAGVSQSPRYKVAKRGQDVALRCDPISGHVSLFWYQQALGQGPEFLTYFQNEAQLDKSGLPSDRFFAERPEGSVSTLKIQRTQQEDSAVYLCASSLGVGGLHNQPQHFGDGTRLSIL.

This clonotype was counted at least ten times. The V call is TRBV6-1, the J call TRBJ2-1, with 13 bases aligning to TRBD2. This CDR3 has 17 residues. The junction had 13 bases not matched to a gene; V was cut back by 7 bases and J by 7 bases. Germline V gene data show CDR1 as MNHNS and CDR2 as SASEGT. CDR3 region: CASTGELAGGPGNEQFF. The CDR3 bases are TGTGCCAGCACCGGAGAACTAGCGGGGGGGCCGGGGAATGAGCAGTTCTTC.

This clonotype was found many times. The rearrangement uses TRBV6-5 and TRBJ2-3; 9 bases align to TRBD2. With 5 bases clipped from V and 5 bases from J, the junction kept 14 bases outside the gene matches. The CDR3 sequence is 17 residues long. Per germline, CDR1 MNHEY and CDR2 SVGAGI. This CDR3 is CASSLSNPGLAGDTQYF. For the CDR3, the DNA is TGTGCCAGCAGTCTCTCTAACCCGGGACTAGCAGGAGATACGCAGTATTTT.